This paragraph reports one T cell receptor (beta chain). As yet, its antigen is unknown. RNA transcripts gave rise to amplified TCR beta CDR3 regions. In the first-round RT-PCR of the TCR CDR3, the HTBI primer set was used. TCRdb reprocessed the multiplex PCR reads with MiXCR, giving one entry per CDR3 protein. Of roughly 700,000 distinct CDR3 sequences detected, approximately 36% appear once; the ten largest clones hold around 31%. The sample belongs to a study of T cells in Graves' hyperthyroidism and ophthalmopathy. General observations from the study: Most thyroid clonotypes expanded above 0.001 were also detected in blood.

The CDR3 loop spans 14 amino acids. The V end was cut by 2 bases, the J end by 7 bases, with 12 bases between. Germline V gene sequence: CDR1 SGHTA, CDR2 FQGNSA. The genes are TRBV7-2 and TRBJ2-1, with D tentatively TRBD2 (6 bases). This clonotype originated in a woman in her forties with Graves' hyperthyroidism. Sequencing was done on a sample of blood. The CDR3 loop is CASSLRFGRNEQFF. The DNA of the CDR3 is TGTGCCAGCAGCTTACGGTTCGGGAGAAATGAGCAGTTCTTC.